The subject of this entry is one T cell receptor beta chain. Antigen: not known. The data derive from a study of T cell responses to AZD1222 COVID-19 vaccine. Overall study findings and caveats: Seropositivity was recorded at baseline in only a handful of AZD1222 recipients. Spike-specific TCR breadth rose after two AZD1222 doses, and depth rose as well.

This table comes from immunoSEQ multiplex PCR, and its TCRdb copy is limited to in-frame clones, with some not included. The sample carries 150,000 to 200,000 clones, almost 90% recorded once. The V gene end was trimmed by 4 bases and the J gene end by 5 bases; junction bases not matched to a gene: 4. The germline V gene encodes CDR1 LGHNA and CDR2 YNFKEQ. The length of the CDR3 is 15 residues. Timing groups of about 4 and about 12 weeks for second doses were pooled. Sequencing used peripheral blood, obtained 28 days after the second AZD1222 dose. The chain carries TRBV4-2 and TRBJ1-5, with 11 positions matching TRBD1. The receptor was isolated from an adult who received the AZD1222 COVID-19 vaccine. The CDR3 region is CASSRRTGGDQPQHF. CDR3 nucleotide sequence: TGTGCCAGCAGCCGACGGACAGGGGGCGATCAGCCCCAGCATTTT.